These 18 T cell receptor beta chains were all obtained from the same sample, sequenced in a study of blood T cell repertoires in COVID-19. Libraries were prepared by immunoSEQ multiplex PCR; TCRdb keeps only in-frame clonotypes and omits some of them. The sample shows hundreds of thousands of clones, around 89% of them seen only once. The source material was PBMCs or T cells enriched from blood (not recorded which). Source of these receptors: a man between 25 and 39 years old who had recovered from COVID-19.

The rearrangement links TRBV2 to TRBJ1-3; weak D call: TRBD1 (6 bases). V was pared by 5 bases and J by 4 bases, with 12 bases between. Per germline, CDR1 SNHLY and CDR2 FYNNEI. This CDR3 spans 14 amino acids. CDR3 DNA sequence: TGTGCCAGCAGTACCCAGGGGAGCGGAAACACCATATATTTT. Its translation is CASSTQGSGNTIYF.

The chain joins TRBV10-3 to TRBJ2-3, with D tentatively TRBD2 (5 bases). Germline V gene sequence: CDR1 ENHRY, CDR2 SYGVKD. The germline V and J ends were trimmed by 0 bases and 0 bases, with 10 bases remaining between them. The CDR3 totals 16 residues. CDR3 DNA sequence: TGTGCCATCAGTGAGTCGAACCGGGAAAGCACAGATACGCAGTATTTT. Translating gives CAISESNRESTDTQYF.

V gene TRBV10-3 combines with J gene TRBJ2-2; 10 nucleotides match TRBD2. Germline values: CDR1 ENHRY, CDR2 SYGVKD. The CDR3 has 16 amino acids. With V trimmed by 0 bases and J by 7 bases, 5 bases remained unmatched. CDR3 nucleotides: TGTGCCATCAGTGAGTCGCTAGCGGGAGAAATCGGGGAGCTGTTTTTT. Translation gives CAISESLAGEIGELFF.

The chain carries TRBV4-1 and TRBJ2-7; the D gene is possibly TRBD2 (7 bases). The germline V gene has CDR1 MGHRA and CDR2 YSYEKL. Trimming cost V 2 bases and J 6 bases, with 20 bases left between them. CDR3 length: 16 residues. CDR3 nucleotide sequence: TGCGCCAGCAGCCAAAGGGGGGGGCCAGGATCCCTCGAGCAGTACTTC. As protein: CASSQRGGPGSLEQYF.

This chain joins TRBV3-1 (or the pseudogene TRBV3-2) and TRBJ2-1, with 8 nucleotides matching TRBD1. The CDR3 has 22 residues. The germline V gene encodes CDR1 LGHDT and CDR2 YNNKEL (reference sequence). Trimming cost V 4 bases and J 0 bases; bases outside gene matches: 23. This CDR3 is CASSPRGRGLLAIASSYNEQFF. Here the CDR3 DNA reads TGTGCCAGCAGCCCCCGTGGCAGGGGGCTGCTAGCGATTGCGAGCTCCTACAATGAGCAGTTCTTC.

This clone has a handful of counts. Other DNA sequences in this specimen translate into the identical CDR3. V and J are TRBV12-3 or TRBV12-4 and TRBJ2-7, with D possibly matching TRBD1 (6 bases). The CDR3 length is 13 residues. Between the trimmed V and J ends, which lost 4 bases and 1 base, there was a span of 8 bases. The CDR3: CASSSTGSYEQYF. The CDR3, as DNA: TGTGCCAGCAGTTCGACAGGATCCTACGAGCAGTACTTC.

The genes are TRBV6-4 and TRBJ2-1; 11 nucleotides agree with TRBD2. Germline V gene data show CDR1 as MRHNA and CDR2 as SNTAGT. The length of the CDR3 is 16 residues. V lost 0 bases and J lost 4; bases outside the gene matches: 2. The CDR3 sequence is CASSDSGTSGYNEQFF. The CDR3 DNA reads TGTGCCAGCAGTGACTCCGGGACTAGCGGTTACAATGAGCAGTTCTTC.

As DNA, the CDR3 is TGTGCCAGTAGTACCCAGGGGAATGGCTACACCTTC. This gives the protein CASSTQGNGYTF. This chain links TRBV19 with TRBJ1-2; D possibly corresponds to TRBD1 (6 bases). Germline CDR1 and CDR2: LNHDA and SQIVND (reference sequence). This CDR3 has 12 residues. V shed 4 bases and J shed 6 bases, with 9 bases lying between them.

This chain uses TRBV7-9 with TRBJ1-4; 8 bases match TRBD1. Germline-derived CDR1 and CDR2 are SEHNR and FQNEAQ (reference sequence). With V trimmed by 2 bases and J by 8 bases, 7 bases remained unmatched. This CDR3 region has 15 residues. Here the CDR3 reads CASSLFDRGSEKLFF. CDR3 coding DNA: TGTGCCAGCAGCTTATTCGACAGGGGATCCGAAAAACTGTTTTTT.

The chain links TRBV24-1 to TRBJ2-1; 12 bases fit TRBD2. From germline, CDR1 is KGHDR and CDR2 SFDVKD. V lost 4 bases to trimming and J lost 12 bases; unmatched junction nucleotides: 9. The CDR3 is made up of 15 amino acids. CDR3 in DNA: TGTGCCACCAGTGACCCGACTAGCGGGGGCCCGCGGCAGTTCTTC. Amino acids: CATSDPTSGGPRQFF.

The rearrangement uses TRBV2 and TRBJ1-2; unclear D gene. Germline CDR1 is SNHLY and CDR2 is FYNNEI. Deletions cut 1 base from V and 6 bases from J, with 9 bases between. This CDR3 region has 13 residues. CDR3 bases: TGTGCCAGCAGTGAAGAGCGGGAGGATGGCTACACCTTC. This sequence encodes CASSEEREDGYTF.

This rearrangement joins TRBV5-6 to TRBJ2-7, with 7 bases matching TRBD2. V was clipped by 1 base and J by 0 bases; unmatched bases: 4. Germline lookup yields CDR1 SGHDT and CDR2 YYEEEE. This CDR3 spans 15 amino acids. The chain's CDR3 is CASSLTGRYSYEQYF. The DNA for the CDR3 is TGTGCCAGCAGCTTGACCGGGAGGTACTCCTACGAGCAGTACTTC. Supplemented by reference TRBV5-6 and TRBJ2-7, the full variable domain reads DAGVTQSPTHLIKTRGQQVTLRCSPKSGHDTVSWYQQALGQGPQFIFQYYEEEERQRGNFPDRFSGHQFPNYSSELNVNALLLGDSALYLCASSLTGRYSYEQYFGPGTRLTVT.

This clone was seen only once. The gene calls are TRBV27 and TRBJ2-5, with TRBD1 matching over 8 bases. Germline values: CDR1 MNHEY, CDR2 SMNVEV (reference sequence). There are 16 residues in the CDR3. V shed 4 bases, J shed 4 bases, and the junction held 11 bases outside the gene matches. CDR3 amino acids: CASSSTRGQAGETQYF. DNA for the CDR3: TGTGCCAGCAGTTCAACCCGGGGACAGGCCGGAGAGACCCAGTACTTC.

The V gene is TRBV5-1, the J gene TRBJ2-7; tentatively, D is TRBD2 (6 bases). The V end was cut by 3 bases, the J end by 4 bases, with 8 bases between. The germline CDR1 and CDR2 sequences are SGHRS and YFSETQ. This CDR3 contains 12 residues. CDR3 residues: CASSSEGYEQYF. The CDR3 DNA reads TGCGCCAGCAGCTCGGAGGGTTACGAGCAGTACTTC.

This clone was picked up a small number of times. The rearrangement joins TRBV5-6 to TRBJ2-7; TRBD1 matches at 12 bases. The germline V gene has CDR1 SGHDT and CDR2 YYEEEE. The V segment lost 6 bases and the J segment 2 bases; nucleotides outside the gene matches: 3. The length of the CDR3 is 14 residues. The DNA of the CDR3 is TGTGCCAGCAAAGGGGACAGGGGGCCCTACGAGCAGTACTTC. Protein: CASKGDRGPYEQYF.

The genes are TRBV4-1 and TRBJ2-1; 15 bases are shared with TRBD2. This CDR3 region has 16 residues. CDR1 is MGHRA and CDR2 is YSYEKL in the germline V gene. J lost 9 bases, V lost 0 bases, and 3 bases had no gene match. The CDR3 sequence is CASSQDGLAGGAEQFF. The CDR3 DNA follows: TGCGCCAGCAGCCAAGACGGACTAGCGGGAGGGGCTGAGCAGTTCTTC.

The rearrangement joins TRBV19 to TRBJ2-1, with 12 bases matching TRBD2. Germline loops: CDR1 LNHDA, CDR2 SQIVND (reference sequence). CDR3 size: 19 residues. The ends lost 5 bases at V and 3 bases at J; junction bases unmatched: 14. The CDR3 DNA follows: TGTGCCAGTAGTCCACGACTAGCGGGAGCTTCGGCGGGCTACAATGAGCAGTTCTTC. Translating gives CASSPRLAGASAGYNEQFF. Supplemented by reference TRBV19 and TRBJ2-1, the full variable domain reads DGGITQSPKYLFRKEGQNVTLSCEQNLNHDAMYWYRQDPGQGLRLIYYSQIVNDFQKGDIAEGYSVSREKKESFPLTVTSAQKNPTAFYLCASSPRLAGASAGYNEQFFGPGTRLTVL.

The rearrangement links TRBV7-9 to TRBJ1-6; 8 bases fit TRBD1. Trimming removed 11 bases from V and 6 bases from J; junction bases left unmatched: 9. This CDR3 has 14 residues. CDR1 is SEHNR and CDR2 is FQNEAQ in the germline V gene (reference sequence). DNA for the CDR3: TGTGCCTCCGGGGCAGGGGGCGGTAATTCACCCCTCCACTTT. It codes for CASGAGGGNSPLHF. Drawing the rest from reference TRBV7-9 and TRBJ1-6, the complete variable domain is DTGVSQNPRHKITKRGQNVTFRCDPISEHNRLYWYRQTLGQGPEFLTYFQNEAQLEKSRLLSDRFSAERPKGSFSTLEIQRTEQGDSAMYLCASGAGGGNSPLHFGNGTRLTVT.